This TCR beta chain was recovered during a study of cytomegalovirus exposure and HLA in healthy donors. Study information: There were some 81 million unique TCRs (from HLA-typed donors) in an early data release.

Study outcomes and limitations: Confirmation was obtained in vitro that a few CMV-associated chains are specific for CMV antigens.

With 5 bases clipped from V and 5 bases from J, the junction kept 11 bases outside the gene matches. CDR3 size: 15 residues. CDR1 and CDR2 (germline): SGHTA, FQGNSA. The donors gave bone marrow, and they were healthy. Though nominally healthy at sampling, donors likely had unrecorded immune exposures. The PCR used 60 Vbeta and 13 Jbeta primers. Produced via immunoSEQ multiplex PCR; TCRdb's table is partial and in-frame only. The sample contains some 85,000 clones, more than 70% of which appear only once. Comment on this clone: Its antigen remains unknown.

The chain recombines TRBV7-2 with TRBJ2-7; 8 nucleotides align to TRBD1. The TCR comes from a man in his forties in good health and CMV-seronegative. Sequenced material: PBMCs. CDR3 protein: CASSPGQGRLDEQYF. The CDR3 DNA reads TGTGCCAGCAGCCCCGGACAGGGTCGACTGGACGAGCAGTACTTC. Using reference TRBV7-2 and TRBJ2-7 for the parts outside the CDR3, the full variable domain is GAGVSQSPSNKVTEKGKDVELRCDPISGHTALYWYRQSLGQGLEFLIYFQGNSAPDKSGLPSDRFSAERTGGSVSTLTIQRTQQEDSAVYLCASSPGQGRLDEQYFGPGTRLTVT.